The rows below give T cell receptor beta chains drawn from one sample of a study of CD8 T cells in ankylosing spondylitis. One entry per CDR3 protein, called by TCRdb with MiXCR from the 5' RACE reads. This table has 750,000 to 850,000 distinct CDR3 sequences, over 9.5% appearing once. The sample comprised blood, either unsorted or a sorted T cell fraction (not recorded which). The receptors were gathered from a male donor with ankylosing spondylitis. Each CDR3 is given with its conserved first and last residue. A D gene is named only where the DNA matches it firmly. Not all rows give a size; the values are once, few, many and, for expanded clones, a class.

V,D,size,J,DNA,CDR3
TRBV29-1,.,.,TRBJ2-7,TGCAGCGTTGTAGAACAGACCTACGAGCAGTACTTC,CSVVEQTYEQYF
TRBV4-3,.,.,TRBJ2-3,TGCGCCAGCAGCCAAGTTTACCGGGATACGCAGTATTTT,CASSQVYRDTQYF
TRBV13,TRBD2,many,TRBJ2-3,TGTGCCAGCAGCTCCGAGGGACTAGCGCGGACAGATACGCAGTATTTT,CASSSEGLARTDTQYF
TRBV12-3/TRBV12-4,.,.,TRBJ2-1,TGTGCCAGCAGTTTAGTGCAGGGTAACTACAATGAGCAGTTCTTC,CASSLVQGNYNEQFF
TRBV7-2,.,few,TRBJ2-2,TGTGCCAGCAGCTTGGTCCGTTCTGGGGAGCTGTTTTTT,CASSLVRSGELFF
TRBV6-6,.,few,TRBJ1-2,TGTGCCAGCAGCGGGACCGCTGCGTTGGGCTACACCTTC,CASSGTAALGYTF
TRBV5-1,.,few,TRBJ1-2,TGCGCCAGCAGCTTGGTGGTGGTGGGGGACTATGGCTACACCTTC,CASSLVVVGDYGYTF
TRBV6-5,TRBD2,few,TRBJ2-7,TGTGCCAGCAGTTACACCCAGCGGGGCTCCTACGAGCAGTACTTC,CASSYTQRGSYEQYF
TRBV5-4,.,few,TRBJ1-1,TGTGCCAGCAGCTTCCTAGGACGGAGCCCTGAAGCTTTCTTT,CASSFLGRSPEAFF
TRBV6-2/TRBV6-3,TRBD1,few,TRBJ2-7,TGTGCCAGCAGTGAGCAGGGGGCAGACTACGAGCAGTACTTC,CASSEQGADYEQYF
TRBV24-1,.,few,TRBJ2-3,TGTGCCACCAGTGCCCGGATTGCTAGCACAGATACGCAGTATTTT,CATSARIASTDTQYF
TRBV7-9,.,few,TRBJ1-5,TGTGCCAGCAGCTTAGGGGTGACAGATCAGCCCCAGCATTTT,CASSLGVTDQPQHF
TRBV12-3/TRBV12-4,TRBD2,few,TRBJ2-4,TGTGCCAGCGGGAGACTAGCGGGGTCTGGGGACATTCAGTACTTC,CASGRLAGSGDIQYF
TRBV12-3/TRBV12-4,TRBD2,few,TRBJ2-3,TGTGCCAGCGGGAGGGTTTTGGCAGATACGCAGTATTTT,CASGRVLADTQYF
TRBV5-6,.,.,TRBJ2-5,TGTGCCAGCAGCCCCAGGGTCTCGGAGACCCAGTACTTC,CASSPRVSETQYF
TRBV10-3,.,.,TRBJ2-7,TGTGCCATCAGTGTTGGTAGCAGCTACGAGCAGTACTTC,CAISVGSSYEQYF
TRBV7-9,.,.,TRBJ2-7,TGTGCCAGCAGCTTAGGGGGGCAGGACCGCGAGCAGTACTTC,CASSLGGQDREQYF
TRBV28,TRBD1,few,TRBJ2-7,TGTGCCACCGGACAGGGATTGATCTCCTACGAGCAGTACTTC,CATGQGLISYEQYF
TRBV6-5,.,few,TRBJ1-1,TGTGCCAGCAGTTACTATGGCAAACCTAACACTGAAGCTTTCTTT,CASSYYGKPNTEAFF
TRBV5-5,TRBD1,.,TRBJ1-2,TGTGCCAGCAGCAACTCCATCCGGGACAGGGGTTTTAACTATGGCTACACCTTC,CASSNSIRDRGFNYGYTF
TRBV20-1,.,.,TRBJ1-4,TGCAGTGCTACTCTCCGGGTGGAGGAAAAACTGTTTTTT,CSATLRVEEKLFF
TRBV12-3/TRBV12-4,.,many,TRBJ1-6,TGTGCCAGCAGTTTCCGCCTAGGGAATTCACCCCTCCACTTT,CASSFRLGNSPLHF
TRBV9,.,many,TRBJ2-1,TGTGCCAGCAGCGTAGTGGCGGGTAACTACAATGAGCAGTTCTTC,CASSVVAGNYNEQFF
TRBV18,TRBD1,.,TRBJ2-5,TGTGCCAGCTCACCATCGGCAGGGGGAGAGACCCAGTACTTC,CASSPSAGGETQYF
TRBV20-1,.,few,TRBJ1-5,TGCAGTGCTAGAGGGGGCCCGGGGCCCCAGCATTTT,CSARGGPGPQHF
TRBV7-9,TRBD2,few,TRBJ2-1,TGTGCCAGCAGCTTCACCGGGACTAGCGGGACGCAGTTCTTC,CASSFTGTSGTQFF
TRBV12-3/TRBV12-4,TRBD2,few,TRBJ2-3,TGTGCCAGCAGGCGGGGGGGCCGGGGCACAGATACGCAGTATTTT,CASRRGGRGTDTQYF